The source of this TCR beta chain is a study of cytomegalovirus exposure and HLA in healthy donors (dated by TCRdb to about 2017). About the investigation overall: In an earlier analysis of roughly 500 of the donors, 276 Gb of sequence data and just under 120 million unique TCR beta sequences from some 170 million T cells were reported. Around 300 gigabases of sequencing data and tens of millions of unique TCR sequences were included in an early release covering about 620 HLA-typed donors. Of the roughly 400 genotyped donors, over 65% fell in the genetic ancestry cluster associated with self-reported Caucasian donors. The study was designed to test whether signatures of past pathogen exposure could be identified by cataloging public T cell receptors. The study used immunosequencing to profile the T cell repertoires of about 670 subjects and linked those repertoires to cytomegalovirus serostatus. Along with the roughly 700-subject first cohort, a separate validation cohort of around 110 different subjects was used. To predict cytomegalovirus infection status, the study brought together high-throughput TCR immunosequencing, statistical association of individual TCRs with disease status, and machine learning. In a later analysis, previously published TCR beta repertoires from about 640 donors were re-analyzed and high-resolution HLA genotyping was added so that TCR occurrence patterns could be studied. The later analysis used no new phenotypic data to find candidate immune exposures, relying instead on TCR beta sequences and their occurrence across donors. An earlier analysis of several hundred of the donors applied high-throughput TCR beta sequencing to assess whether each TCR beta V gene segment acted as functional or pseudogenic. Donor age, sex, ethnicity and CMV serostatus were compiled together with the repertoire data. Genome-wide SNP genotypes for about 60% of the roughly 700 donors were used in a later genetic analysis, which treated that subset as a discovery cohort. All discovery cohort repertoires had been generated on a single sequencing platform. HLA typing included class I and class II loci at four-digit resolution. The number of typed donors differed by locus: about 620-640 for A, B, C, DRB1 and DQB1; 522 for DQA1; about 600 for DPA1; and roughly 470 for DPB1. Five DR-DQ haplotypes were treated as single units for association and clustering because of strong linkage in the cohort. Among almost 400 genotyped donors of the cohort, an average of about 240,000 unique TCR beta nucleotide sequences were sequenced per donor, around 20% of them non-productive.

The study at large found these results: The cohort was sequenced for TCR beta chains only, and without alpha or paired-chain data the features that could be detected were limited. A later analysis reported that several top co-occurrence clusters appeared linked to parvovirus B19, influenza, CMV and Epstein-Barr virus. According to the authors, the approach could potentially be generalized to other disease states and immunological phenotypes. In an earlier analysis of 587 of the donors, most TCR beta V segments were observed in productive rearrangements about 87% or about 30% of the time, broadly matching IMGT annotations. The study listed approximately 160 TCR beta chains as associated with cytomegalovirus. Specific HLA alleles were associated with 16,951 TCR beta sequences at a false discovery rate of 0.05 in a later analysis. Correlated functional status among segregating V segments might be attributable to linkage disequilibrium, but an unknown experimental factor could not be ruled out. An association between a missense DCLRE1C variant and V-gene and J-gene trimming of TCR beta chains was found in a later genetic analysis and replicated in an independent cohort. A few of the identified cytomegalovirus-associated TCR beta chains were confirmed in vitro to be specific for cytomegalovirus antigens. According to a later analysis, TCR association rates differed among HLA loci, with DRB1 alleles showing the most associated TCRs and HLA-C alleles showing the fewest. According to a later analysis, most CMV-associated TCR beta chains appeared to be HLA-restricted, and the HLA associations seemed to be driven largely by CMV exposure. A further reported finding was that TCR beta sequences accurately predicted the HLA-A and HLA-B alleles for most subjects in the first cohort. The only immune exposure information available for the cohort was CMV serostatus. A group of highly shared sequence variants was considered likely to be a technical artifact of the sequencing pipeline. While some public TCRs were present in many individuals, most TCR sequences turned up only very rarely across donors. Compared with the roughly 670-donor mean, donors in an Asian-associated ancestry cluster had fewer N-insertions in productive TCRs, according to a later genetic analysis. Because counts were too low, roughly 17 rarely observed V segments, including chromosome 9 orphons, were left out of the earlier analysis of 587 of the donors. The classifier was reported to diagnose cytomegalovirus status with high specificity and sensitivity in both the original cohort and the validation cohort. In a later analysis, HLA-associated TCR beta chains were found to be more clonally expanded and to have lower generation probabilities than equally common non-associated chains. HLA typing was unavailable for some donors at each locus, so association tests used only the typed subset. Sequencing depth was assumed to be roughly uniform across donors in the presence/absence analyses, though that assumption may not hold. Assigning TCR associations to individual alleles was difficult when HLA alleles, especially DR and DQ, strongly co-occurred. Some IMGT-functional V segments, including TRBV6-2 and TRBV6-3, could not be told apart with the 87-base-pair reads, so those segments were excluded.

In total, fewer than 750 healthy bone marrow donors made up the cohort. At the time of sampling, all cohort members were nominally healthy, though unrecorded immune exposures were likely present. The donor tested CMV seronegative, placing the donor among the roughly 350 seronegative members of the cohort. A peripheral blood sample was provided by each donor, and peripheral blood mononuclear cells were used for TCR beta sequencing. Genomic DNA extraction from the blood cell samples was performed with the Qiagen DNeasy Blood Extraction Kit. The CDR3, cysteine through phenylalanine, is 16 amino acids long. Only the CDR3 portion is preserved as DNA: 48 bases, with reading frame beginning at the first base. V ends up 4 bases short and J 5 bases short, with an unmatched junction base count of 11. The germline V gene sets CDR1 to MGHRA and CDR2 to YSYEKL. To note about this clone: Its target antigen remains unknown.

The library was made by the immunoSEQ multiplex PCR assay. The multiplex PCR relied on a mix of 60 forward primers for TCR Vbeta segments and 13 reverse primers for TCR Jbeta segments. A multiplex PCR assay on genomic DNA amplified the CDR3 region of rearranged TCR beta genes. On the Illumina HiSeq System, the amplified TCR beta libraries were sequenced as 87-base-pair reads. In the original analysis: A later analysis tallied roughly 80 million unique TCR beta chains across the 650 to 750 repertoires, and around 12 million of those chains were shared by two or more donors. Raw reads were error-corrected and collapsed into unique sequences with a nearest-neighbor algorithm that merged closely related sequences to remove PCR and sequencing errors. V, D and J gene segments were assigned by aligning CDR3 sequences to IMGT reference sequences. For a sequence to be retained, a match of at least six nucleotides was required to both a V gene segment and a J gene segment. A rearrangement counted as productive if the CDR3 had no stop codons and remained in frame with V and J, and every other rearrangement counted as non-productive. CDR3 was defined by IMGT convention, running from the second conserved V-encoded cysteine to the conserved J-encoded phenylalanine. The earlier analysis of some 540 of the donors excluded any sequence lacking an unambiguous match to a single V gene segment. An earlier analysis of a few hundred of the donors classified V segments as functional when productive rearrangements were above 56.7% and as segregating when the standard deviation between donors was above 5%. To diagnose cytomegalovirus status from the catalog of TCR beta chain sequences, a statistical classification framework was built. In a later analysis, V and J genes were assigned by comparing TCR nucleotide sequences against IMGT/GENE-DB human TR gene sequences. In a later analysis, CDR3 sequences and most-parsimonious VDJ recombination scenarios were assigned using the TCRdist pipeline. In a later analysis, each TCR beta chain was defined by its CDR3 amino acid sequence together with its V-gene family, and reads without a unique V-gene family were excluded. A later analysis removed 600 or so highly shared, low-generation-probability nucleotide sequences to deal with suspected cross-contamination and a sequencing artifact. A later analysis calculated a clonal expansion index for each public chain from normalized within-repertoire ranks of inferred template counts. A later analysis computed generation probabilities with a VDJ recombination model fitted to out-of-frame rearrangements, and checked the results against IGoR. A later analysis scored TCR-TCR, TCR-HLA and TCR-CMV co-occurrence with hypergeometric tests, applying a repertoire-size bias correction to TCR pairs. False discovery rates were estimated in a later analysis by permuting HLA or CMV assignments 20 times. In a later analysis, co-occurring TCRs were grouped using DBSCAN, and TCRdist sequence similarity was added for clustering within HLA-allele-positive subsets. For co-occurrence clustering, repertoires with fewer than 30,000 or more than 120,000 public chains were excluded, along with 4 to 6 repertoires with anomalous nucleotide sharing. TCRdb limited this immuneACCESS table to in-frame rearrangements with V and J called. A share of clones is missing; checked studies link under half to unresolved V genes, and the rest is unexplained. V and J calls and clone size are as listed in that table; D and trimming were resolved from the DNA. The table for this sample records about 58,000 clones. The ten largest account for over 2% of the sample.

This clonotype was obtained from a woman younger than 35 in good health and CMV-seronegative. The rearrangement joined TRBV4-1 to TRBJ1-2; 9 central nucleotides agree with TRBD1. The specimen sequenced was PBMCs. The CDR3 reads CASSPPGDREEYGYTF. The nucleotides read TGCGCCAGCAGCCCCCCAGGGGACAGGGAGGAATATGGCTACACCTTC.